This T cell receptor beta chain emerged from a study of CD8 T cells in ankylosing spondylitis. Researchers built TCR beta libraries using quantitative 5'-RACE with molecular barcodes. TCRdb re-derived calls from the 5' RACE reads in MiXCR, one entry per CDR3 protein. The profile shows roughly 700,000 distinct CDR3 sequences, about 20% of them singletons. In this sample, this clonotype turned up a few times. Its cognate antigen is unknown. General study points: One TCR beta motif, made up of about 8 highly homologous variants, appeared characteristic of ankylosing spondylitis blood.

V gave up 2 bases and J gave up 6 bases, with 13 bases separating them. The CDR3 is made up of 14 amino acids. Sequenced: blood, either unsorted or a sorted T cell fraction (not recorded which). The TCR comes from a male donor with ankylosing spondylitis. This chain links TRBV12-3 or TRBV12-4 with TRBJ1-2; weak D call: TRBD1 (5 bases). The CDR3 bases are TGTGCCAGCAGTTTACAGGGAGAGAGGGATGGCTACACCTTC. Translating gives CASSLQGERDGYTF.